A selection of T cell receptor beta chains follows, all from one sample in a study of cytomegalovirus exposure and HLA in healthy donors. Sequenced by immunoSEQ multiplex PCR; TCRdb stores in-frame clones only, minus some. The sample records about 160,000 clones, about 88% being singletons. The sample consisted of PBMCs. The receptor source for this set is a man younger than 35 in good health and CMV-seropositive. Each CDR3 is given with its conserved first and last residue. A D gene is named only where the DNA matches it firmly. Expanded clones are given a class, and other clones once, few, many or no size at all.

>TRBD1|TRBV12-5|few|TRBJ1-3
CASEKQGASGNTIYF
TGTGCTAGTGAGAAACAGGGGGCTTCGGGAAACACCATATATTTT
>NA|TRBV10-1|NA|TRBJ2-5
CASSEQGGTQYF
TGCGCCAGCAGTGAGCAGGGGGGGACCCAGTACTTC
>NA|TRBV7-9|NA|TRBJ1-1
CASSRQTNTEAFF
TGTGCCAGCAGCCGACAGACTAACACTGAAGCTTTCTTT
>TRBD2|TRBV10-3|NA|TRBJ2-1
CAISDSMQLAGGTGGQFF
TGTGCCATCAGTGATTCCATGCAACTAGCGGGGGGGACCGGTGGGCAGTTCTTC
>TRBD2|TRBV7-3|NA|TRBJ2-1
CASSLTSGTSAHNEQFF
TGTGCCAGCAGCTTAACGAGTGGGACTAGCGCACACAATGAGCAGTTCTTC
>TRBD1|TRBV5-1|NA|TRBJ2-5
CASSLAGGHETQYF
TGCGCCAGCAGCTTGGCAGGGGGCCATGAGACCCAGTACTTC
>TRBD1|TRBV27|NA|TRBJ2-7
CASSWDREREQYF
TGTGCCAGCAGCTGGGACAGAGAACGCGAGCAGTACTTC
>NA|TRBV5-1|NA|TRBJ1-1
CASSRGVHLNTEAFF
TGCGCCAGCAGCCGGGGAGTACACCTGAACACTGAAGCTTTCTTT
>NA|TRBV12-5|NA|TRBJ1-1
CASGFGLEAFF
TGTGCTAGTGGTTTTGGACTTGAAGCTTTCTTT
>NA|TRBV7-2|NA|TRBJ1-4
CASSLNRVATNEKLFF
TGTGCCAGCAGCTTAAACAGGGTTGCAACTAATGAAAAACTGTTTTTT
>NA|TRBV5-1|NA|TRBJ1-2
CASSEVLGGGYTF
TGCGCCAGCAGCGAAGTCCTAGGAGGTGGCTACACCTTC
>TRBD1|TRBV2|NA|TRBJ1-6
CASVGTGDNSPLHF
TGTGCCAGCGTCGGGACAGGGGATAATTCACCCCTCCACTTT
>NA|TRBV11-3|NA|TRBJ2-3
CASSTFSSTDTQYF
TGTGCCAGCAGTACATTCTCTAGCACAGATACGCAGTATTTT
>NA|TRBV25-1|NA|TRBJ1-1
CASSGTRGTEAFF
TGTGCCAGCAGTGGCACCAGGGGAACTGAAGCTTTCTTT
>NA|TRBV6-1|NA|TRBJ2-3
CASTNPPTDTQYF
TGTGCCAGCACTAATCCCCCCACAGATACGCAGTATTTT
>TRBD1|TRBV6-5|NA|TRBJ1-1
CASSYRQGVTEAFF
TGTGCCAGCAGTTATCGCCAGGGGGTCACTGAAGCTTTCTTT
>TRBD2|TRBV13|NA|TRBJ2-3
CASSPGLAGGLGTDTQYF
TGTGCCAGCAGCCCGGGACTAGCGGGGGGGCTTGGCACAGATACGCAGTATTTT